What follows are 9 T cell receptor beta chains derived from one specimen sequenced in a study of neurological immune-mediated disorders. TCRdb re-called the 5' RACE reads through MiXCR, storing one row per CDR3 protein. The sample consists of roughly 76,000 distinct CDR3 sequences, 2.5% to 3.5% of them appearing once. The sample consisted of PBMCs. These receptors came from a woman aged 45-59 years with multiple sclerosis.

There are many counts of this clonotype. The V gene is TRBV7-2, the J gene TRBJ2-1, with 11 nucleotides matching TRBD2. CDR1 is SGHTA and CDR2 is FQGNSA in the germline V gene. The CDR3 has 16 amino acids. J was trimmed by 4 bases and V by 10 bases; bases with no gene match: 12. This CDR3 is CATAVAGGPYYNEQFF. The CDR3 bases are TGTGCCACCGCCGTAGCGGGAGGGCCGTATTACAATGAGCAGTTCTTC.

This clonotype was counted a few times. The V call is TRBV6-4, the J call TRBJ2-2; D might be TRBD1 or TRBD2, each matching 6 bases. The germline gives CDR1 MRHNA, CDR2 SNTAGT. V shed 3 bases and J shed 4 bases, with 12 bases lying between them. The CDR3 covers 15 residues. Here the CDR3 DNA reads TGTGCCAGCAGTGAAGAAGGGGGGAGCACCGGGGAGCTGTTTTTT. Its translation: CASSEEGGSTGELFF.

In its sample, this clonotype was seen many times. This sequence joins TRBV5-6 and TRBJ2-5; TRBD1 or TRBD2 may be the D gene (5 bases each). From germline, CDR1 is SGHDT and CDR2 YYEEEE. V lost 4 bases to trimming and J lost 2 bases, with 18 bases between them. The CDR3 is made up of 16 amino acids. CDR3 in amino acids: CASSPYGAIIQETQYF. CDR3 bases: TGTGCCAGCAGCCCGTACGGGGCCATTATTCAAGAGACCCAGTACTTC.

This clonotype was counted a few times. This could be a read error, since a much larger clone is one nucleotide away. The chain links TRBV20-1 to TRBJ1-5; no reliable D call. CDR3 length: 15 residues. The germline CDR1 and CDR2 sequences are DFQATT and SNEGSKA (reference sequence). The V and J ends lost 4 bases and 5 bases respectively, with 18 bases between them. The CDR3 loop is CSATTIGFGHQPQHF. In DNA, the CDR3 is TGCAGTGCTACTACCATTGGGTTCGGCCATCAGCCCCAGCATTTT.

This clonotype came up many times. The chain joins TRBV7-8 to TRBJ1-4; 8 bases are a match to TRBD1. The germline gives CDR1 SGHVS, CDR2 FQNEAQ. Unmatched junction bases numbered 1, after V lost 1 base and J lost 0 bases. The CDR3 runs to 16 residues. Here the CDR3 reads CASSLGTGSTNEKLFF. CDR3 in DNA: TGTGCCAGCAGCTTAGGGACAGGGTCAACTAATGAAAAACTGTTTTTT. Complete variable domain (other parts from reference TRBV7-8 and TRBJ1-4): GAGVSQSPRYKVAKRGQDVALRCDPISGHVSLFWYQQALGQGPEFLTYFQNEAQLDKSGLPSDRFFAERPEGSVSTLKIQRTQQEDSAVYLCASSLGTGSTNEKLFFGSGTQLSVL.

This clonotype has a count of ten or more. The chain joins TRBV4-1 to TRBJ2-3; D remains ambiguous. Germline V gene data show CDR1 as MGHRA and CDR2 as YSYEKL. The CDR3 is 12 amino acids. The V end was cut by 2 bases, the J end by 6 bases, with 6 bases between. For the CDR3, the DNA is TGCGCCAGCAGCCAACCGTTGGATACGCAGTATTTT. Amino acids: CASSQPLDTQYF.

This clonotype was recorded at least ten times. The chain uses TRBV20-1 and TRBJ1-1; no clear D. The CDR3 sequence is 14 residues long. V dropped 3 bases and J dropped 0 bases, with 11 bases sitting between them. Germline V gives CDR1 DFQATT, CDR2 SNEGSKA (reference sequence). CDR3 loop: CSARVEVMNTEAFF. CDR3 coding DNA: TGCAGTGCTAGGGTGGAGGTAATGAACACTGAAGCTTTCTTT.

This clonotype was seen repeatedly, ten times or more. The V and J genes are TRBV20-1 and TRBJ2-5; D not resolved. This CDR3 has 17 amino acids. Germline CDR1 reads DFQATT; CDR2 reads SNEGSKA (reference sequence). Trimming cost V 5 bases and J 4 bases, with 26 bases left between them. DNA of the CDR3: TGCAGTGCTCAACCCGTAAACCCGGACCCCTCCCTAGAGACCCAGTACTTC. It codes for CSAQPVNPDPSLETQYF.

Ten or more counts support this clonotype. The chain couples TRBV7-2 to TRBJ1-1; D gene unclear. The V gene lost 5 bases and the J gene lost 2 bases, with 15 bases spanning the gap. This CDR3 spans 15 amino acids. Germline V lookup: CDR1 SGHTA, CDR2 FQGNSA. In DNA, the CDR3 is TGTGCCAGCAGCCCACGTACGCTGGGAAACACTGAAGCTTTCTTT. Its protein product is CASSPRTLGNTEAFF.